The clone carrying this TCR beta chain came up many times. Its antigen remains unknown. This entry belongs to a study of CD8 T cells in ankylosing spondylitis. General study findings and limits: In ankylosing spondylitis patients, matched synovial fluid reportedly showed significant enrichment of disease-linked clones.

Trimming cost V 3 bases and J 7 bases, with 7 bases left between them. The CDR3 covers 12 residues. Germline values: CDR1 SNHLY, CDR2 FYNNEI. TCRdb reprocessed the 5' RACE reads with MiXCR, giving one entry per CDR3 protein. This sample has under 300,000 distinct CDR3 sequences, with 9.5% to 12% found just once. The TCR sequence derives from a male donor with ankylosing spondylitis or in good health (not recorded which). The rearrangement joins TRBV2 to TRBJ1-5; D remains ambiguous. Sequencing was performed on blood, either unsorted or a sorted T cell fraction (not recorded which). The CDR3 spells CASSEDGQPQHF. CDR3 bases: TGTGCCAGCAGTGAGGACGGACAGCCCCAGCATTTT.